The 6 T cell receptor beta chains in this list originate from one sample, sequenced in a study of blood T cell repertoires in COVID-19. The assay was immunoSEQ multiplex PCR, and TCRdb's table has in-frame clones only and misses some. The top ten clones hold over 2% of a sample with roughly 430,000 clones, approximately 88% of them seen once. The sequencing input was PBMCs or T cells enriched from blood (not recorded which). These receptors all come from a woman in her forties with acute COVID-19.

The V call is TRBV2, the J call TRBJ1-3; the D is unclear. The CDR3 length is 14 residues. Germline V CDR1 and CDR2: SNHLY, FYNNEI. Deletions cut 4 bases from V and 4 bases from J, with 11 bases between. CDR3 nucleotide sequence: TGTGCCAGCAGTGTATCTGTCTCCGGAAACACCATATATTTT. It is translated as CASSVSVSGNTIYF.

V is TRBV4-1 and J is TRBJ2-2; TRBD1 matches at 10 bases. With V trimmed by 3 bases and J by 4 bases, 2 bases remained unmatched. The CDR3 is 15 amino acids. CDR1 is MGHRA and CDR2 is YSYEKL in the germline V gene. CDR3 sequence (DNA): TGCGCCAGCAGCCAGGGACAGGGGAGCACCGGGGAGCTGTTTTTT. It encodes CASSQGQGSTGELFF.

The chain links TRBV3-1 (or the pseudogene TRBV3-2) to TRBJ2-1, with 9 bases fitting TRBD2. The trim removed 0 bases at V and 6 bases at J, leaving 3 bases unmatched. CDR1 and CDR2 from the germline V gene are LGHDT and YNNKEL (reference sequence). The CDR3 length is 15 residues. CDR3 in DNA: TGTGCCAGCAGCCAAGATCTAGCGGGGACCAATGAGCAGTTCTTC. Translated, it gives CASSQDLAGTNEQFF.

The CDR3 sequence: CATSGEAKDTQYF. The CDR3 nucleotides are TGTGCCACCTCAGGTGAAGCTAAAGATACGCAGTATTTT. J is TRBJ2-3 and V is TRBV7-7; D gene unclear. V lost 10 bases and J 5 bases, leaving 16 bases between the germline ends. The germline CDR1 and CDR2 sequences are SSHAT and FNYEAQ (reference sequence). The CDR3 runs to 13 residues.

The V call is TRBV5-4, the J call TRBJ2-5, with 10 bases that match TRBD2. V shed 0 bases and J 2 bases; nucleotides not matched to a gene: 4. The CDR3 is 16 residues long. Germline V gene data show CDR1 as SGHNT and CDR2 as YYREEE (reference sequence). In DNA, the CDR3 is TGTGCCAGCAGCTTGGCTTTAGCGGGGGGACAAGAGACCCAGTACTTC. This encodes CASSLALAGGQETQYF.

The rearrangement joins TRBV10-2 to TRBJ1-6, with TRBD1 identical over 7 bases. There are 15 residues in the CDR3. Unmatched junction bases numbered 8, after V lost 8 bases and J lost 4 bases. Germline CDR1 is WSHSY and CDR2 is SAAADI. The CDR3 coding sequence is TGCGCCAGCTGGGACAGATCCGTTTATAATTCACCCCTCCACTTT. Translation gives CASWDRSVYNSPLHF.